A single TCR beta chain is shown here with its context. A much larger clone lies a single base off, so this may be a read error. TCRdb analysed the PCR reads with MiXCR anew, one entry per CDR3 protein. The table records about 510,000 distinct CDR3 sequences, 20% to 25% of them present only once. Germline CDR1 is GTSNPN and CDR2 is SVGIG (reference sequence). This CDR3 spans 11 amino acids. The record originates from a study of molecular identifiers for immune sequencing clone quantification. Looking at the study overall: Replicate experiments took RNA from around 18,000 or 91,000 naive CD8 cells, divided it five ways and sequenced four.

V and J are TRBV30 and TRBJ1-1, with D possibly matching TRBD1 (5 bases). The sequenced material came from naive CD8+ T cells from blood, with Jurkat cell RNA spiked in. Subset here: FACS-sorted CD8+CD4-CCR7+CD45RA+ naive T cells. This clonotype was sampled from a human donor in good health. Some libraries in this study had Jurkat cell RNA spiked in. The CDR3 DNA reads as TGTGCCTGGGACGGAGGGACTGAAGCTCTCTTT. Translated: CAWDGGTEALF.